The 8 T cell receptor beta chains presented below share a single source sample, sequenced in a study of CD8 T cells in ankylosing spondylitis. TCRdb re-called the 5' RACE reads with MiXCR, one entry per CDR3 protein. The sample holds about 160,000 distinct CDR3 sequences, around 20% seen once. The sample comprised blood, either unsorted or a sorted T cell fraction (not recorded which). These receptors all come from a male donor with ankylosing spondylitis or in good health (not recorded which).

This clonotype was detected only a few times. This chain joins TRBV6-6 and TRBJ1-2; D gene ambiguous. Germline CDR1 is MNHNY and CDR2 is SVGAGI (reference sequence). Trimming stripped 2 bases from V and 2 bases from J, with 6 bases between. The CDR3 contains 13 residues. The CDR3 protein is CASSYGRNYGYTF. The CDR3 DNA follows: TGTGCCAGCAGTTACGGCCGGAACTATGGCTACACCTTC.

The chain is built from TRBV6-2 or TRBV6-3 and TRBJ1-2; D unclear. The length of the CDR3 is 15 residues. Trimming left V 8 bases short and J 0 bases short, with 16 bases between. Germline V gene sequence: CDR1 MNHEY, CDR2 SVGEGT. This CDR3 is CASRPGMVANYGYTF. The CDR3, as DNA: TGTGCCAGCCGTCCTGGAATGGTAGCTAACTATGGCTACACCTTC.

This clonotype was seen ten or more times. The chain recombines TRBV5-1 with TRBJ2-2; D is perhaps TRBD1 or TRBD2 (5 bases each). The germline gives CDR1 SGHRS, CDR2 YFSETQ. The ends were cut back, 0 bases at V and 5 bases at J, with 8 bases in the middle. There are 14 residues in the CDR3. The CDR3 loop is CASSLAWGTGELFF. CDR3 nucleotide sequence: TGCGCCAGCAGCTTGGCGTGGGGGACCGGGGAGCTGTTTTTT. Variable domain in full (rest from reference TRBV5-1 and TRBJ2-2): KAGVTQTPRYLIKTRGQQVTLSCSPISGHRSVSWYQQTPGQGLQFLFEYFSETQRNKGNFPGRFSGRQFSNSRSEMNVSTLELGDSALYLCASSLAWGTGELFFGEGSRLTVL.

This clonotype was seen at least ten times. The rearrangement uses TRBV2 and TRBJ2-7; 8 bases align to TRBD2. The germline gives CDR1 SNHLY, CDR2 FYNNEI. V gave up 5 bases and J gave up 0 bases; unmatched junction bases: 3. This CDR3 spans 14 amino acids. Here the CDR3 reads CASSSGSLSYEQYF. Here the CDR3 DNA reads TGTGCCAGCAGTAGCGGGAGCCTCTCCTACGAGCAGTACTTC. Complete variable domain (other parts from reference TRBV2 and TRBJ2-7): EPEVTQTPSHQVTQMGQEVILRCVPISNHLYFYWYRQILGQKVEFLVSFYNNEISEKSEIFDDQFSVERPDGSNFTLKIRSTKLEDSAMYFCASSSGSLSYEQYFGPGTRLTVT.

The CDR3 DNA reads TGCGCCAGCAGCTGGGGGACTAGCGGGAACACCGGGGAGCTGTTTTTT. Translating it yields CASSWGTSGNTGELFF. V and J are TRBV5-1 and TRBJ2-2; 11 bases fit TRBD2. The V gene end was trimmed by 3 bases and the J gene end by 1 base; junction bases not matched to a gene: 2. Germline-derived CDR1 and CDR2 are SGHRS and YFSETQ. CDR3 length: 16 residues. The variable domain in full, with the rest retrieved from reference TRBV5-1 and TRBJ2-2, is KAGVTQTPRYLIKTRGQQVTLSCSPISGHRSVSWYQQTPGQGLQFLFEYFSETQRNKGNFPGRFSGRQFSNSRSEMNVSTLELGDSALYLCASSWGTSGNTGELFFGEGSRLTVL.

In this sample, this clonotype turned up a few times. The chain uses TRBV24-1 and TRBJ2-2; D unresolved. V was cut by 12 bases and J by 2 bases, with 15 bases left in between. Germline-derived CDR1 and CDR2 are KGHDR and SFDVKD. This CDR3 is 14 amino acids long. The CDR3 spells CAVETVPNTGELFF. The CDR3 DNA reads as TGTGCCGTCGAGACCGTCCCCAACACCGGGGAGCTGTTTTTT.

This clonotype was seen at least ten times. The chain joins TRBV12-3 or TRBV12-4 to TRBJ2-6; D not resolved. The CDR3 length is 15 residues. Trimming removed 4 bases from V and 1 base from J, with 8 bases in between. CDR3 nucleotides: TGTGCCAGCAGTTCGACTGAGTCTGGGGCCAACGTCCTGACTTTC. The encoded protein is CASSSTESGANVLTF.

This clonotype was found many times. V and J are TRBV5-1 and TRBJ2-3; D possibly corresponds to TRBD2 (6 bases). The germline V gene has CDR1 SGHRS and CDR2 YFSETQ. The CDR3 contains 14 residues. V was cut by 7 bases and J by 2 bases, with 14 bases left in between. CDR3 sequence reads: CASDAGSPTDTQYF. The CDR3 nucleotides read TGCGCCAGCGATGCCGGGAGCCCCACAGATACGCAGTATTTT.